The clone carrying this T cell receptor beta chain was seen only a few times. Trimming took 7 bases from V and 0 from J, leaving 14 bases between them. The germline CDR1 and CDR2 sequences are DFQATT and SNEGSKA (reference sequence). CDR3 length: 14 residues. This entry comes from a study of T-cell reconstitution after alpha-beta-depleted transplantation in children. Unique molecular identifiers were incorporated into the prepared TCRbeta library. One entry per CDR3 protein results from TCRdb running MiXCR on the PCR reads. The data contain approximately 640,000 distinct CDR3 sequences, around 17% of them singletons.

The receptor was isolated from a human donor who donated a stem cell graft to a child with acute myeloid leukemia. Sequencing was performed on PBMCs from the stem cell graft donor, taken from the stem cell graft. This sequence joins TRBV20-1 and TRBJ2-3, with D perhaps given as TRBD1 or TRBD2 (5 bases each). CDR3 sequence (DNA): TGCAGTGTCGGGGACGCCTTTAGCACAGATACGCAGTATTTT. It encodes CSVGDAFSTDTQYF.